This is a list of T cell receptor beta chains from one sample in a study of regulatory T cells in long-lasting Graves disease. TCRdb redid the calling of the multiplex PCR reads with MiXCR, one entry per CDR3 protein. Of approximately 350,000 distinct CDR3 sequences listed, about a sixth were seen once; the top ten hold around 27%. The same data also went into a second study, on T cells in Graves' hyperthyroidism and ophthalmopathy.

The sequencing used peripheral blood mononuclear cells (PBMCs), collected at new diagnosis, from a patient treated with antithyroid drugs. The receptors here all came from a man aged 35-49 years with Graves disease. Both conserved end residues are part of each CDR3. Fields, in order: CDR3 protein, V gene, J gene.

CASSQGQRNTEAFF,TRBV3-1,TRBJ1-1
CAWSVAGTDTQYF,TRBV30,TRBJ2-3
CASSELGGVNEKLFF,TRBV2,TRBJ1-4
CASSLAQRNTEAFF,TRBV7-9,TRBJ1-1
CSASTTVRSNYGYTF,TRBV20-1,TRBJ1-2
CASSVGPQFGTEAFF,TRBV9,TRBJ1-1
CSASHPSGGKGYEQYF,TRBV20-1,TRBJ2-7
CASSRLQGGDNEKLFF,TRBV18,TRBJ1-4
CASSYLAGGPYEQYF,TRBV28,TRBJ2-7
CASSPRQGHQETQYF,TRBV18,TRBJ2-5
CSASRTENSPLHF,TRBV20-1,TRBJ1-6
CSSWNRGSGNTIYF,TRBV20-1,TRBJ1-3
CASSPPEQGFYGYTF,TRBV2,TRBJ1-2
CASNPGLADVDTQYF,TRBV28,TRBJ2-3
CASSVGLAGPETQYF,TRBV27,TRBJ2-5
CASSLEVLRDSSYEQYF,TRBV28,TRBJ2-7
CASSLWNRGGNQPQHF,TRBV19,TRBJ1-5
CASSLGPSEETQYF,TRBV5-1,TRBJ2-5
CASSSPTEAFF,TRBV11-3,TRBJ1-1
CASSLIGTSKTARSGNTIYF,TRBV28,TRBJ1-3
CASSPALASGYEQYF,TRBV18,TRBJ2-7
CASSGDTEAFF,TRBV6-1,TRBJ1-1
CASSFEGSPNEKLFF,TRBV27,TRBJ1-4
CASSLSQGGALTEAFF,TRBV11-2,TRBJ1-1
CASSNRGTFKGEQYF,TRBV6-2/TRBV6-3,TRBJ2-7
CASRPREAIYRALSYEQYF,TRBV11-2,TRBJ2-7
CASSPGLAGGRGTDTQYF,TRBV3-1,TRBJ2-3
CASSQDTSGGTNTGELFF,TRBV4-2,TRBJ2-2
CAWNTVMNTEAFF,TRBV30,TRBJ1-1
CASSPRPGRGRETQYF,TRBV18,TRBJ2-5
CASSLAGGSADTQYF,TRBV18,TRBJ2-3
CATSEGRSSYEQYF,TRBV24-1,TRBJ2-7
CASSLIPLWGGPHSGNTIYF,TRBV12-3/TRBV12-4,TRBJ1-3
CATSDLQGEETQYF,TRBV24-1,TRBJ2-5
CSARRDRGLHGYTF,TRBV20-1,TRBJ1-2
CASSLGTENSPLHF,TRBV5-1,TRBJ1-6
CSARDPSEGLDEQFF,TRBV20-1,TRBJ2-1
CASSVRGNQPQHF,TRBV2,TRBJ1-5
CSARDRGLIYEQYF,TRBV20-1,TRBJ2-7
CASREGGLAGETQYF,TRBV7-2,NA
CASSAGLEDTQYF,TRBV2,TRBJ2-3
CSARTGRDTQYF,TRBV20-1,TRBJ2-3
CSGELTGIEQYF,TRBV29-1,TRBJ2-7
CASRPLAGGSYEQYF,TRBV6-2/TRBV6-3,TRBJ2-7
CASSLRGGRTFSYNEQFF,TRBV6-2/TRBV6-3,TRBJ2-1
CASRPYPDRGSFEQYF,TRBV6-2/TRBV6-3,TRBJ2-7
CASIRAGIYEQFF,TRBV6-1,TRBJ2-1
CAFVRDWTGELFF,TRBV30,TRBJ2-2
CASSQTGGGPPETQYF,TRBV4-3,NA
CASSQDGDSLVGGYNEQFF,TRBV4-3,TRBJ2-1
CSARGQVNEQYF,TRBV20-1,TRBJ2-7
CASSPWAEGPYEQYF,TRBV27,TRBJ2-7
CSASFSGANTGELFF,TRBV20-1,TRBJ2-2
CASRADSNTEAFF,TRBV28,TRBJ1-1
CSASLPQGNTEAFF,TRBV20-1,TRBJ1-1